Presented here are 19 T cell receptor beta chains from one specimen sequenced in a study of cytomegalovirus exposure and HLA in healthy donors. The PCR ran on 60 Vbeta and 13 Jbeta primers. Method: immunoSEQ multiplex PCR; TCRdb's copy keeps in-frame clones and lacks some. Among 55,000 to 70,000 clones, 75% to 90% were seen once, and the ten largest hold roughly 2%. Sequencing was done on a sample of PBMCs. These receptors were collected from a young woman in good health and CMV-seronegative.

The chain recombines TRBV27 with TRBJ2-3; a weak D match, TRBD1 (6 bases). CDR1 is MNHEY and CDR2 is SMNVEV in the germline V gene (reference sequence). With 2 bases removed from V and 5 bases from J, the gap between germline ends came to 17 bases. The CDR3 is 16 residues long. CDR3 sequence reads: CASSLRSPLRGDTQYF. CDR3 in DNA: TGTGCCAGCAGTTTAAGGTCCCCACTCAGGGGAGATACGCAGTATTTT.

The chain carries TRBV27 and TRBJ2-3; D is ambiguous. V gave up 7 bases and J gave up 1 base, with 9 bases separating them. Germline CDR1 is MNHEY and CDR2 is SMNVEV (reference sequence). The CDR3 consists of 13 residues. The CDR3 is CASKFRGTDTQYF. CDR3 nucleotides: TGTGCCAGCAAATTCCGGGGCACAGATACGCAGTATTTT.

The gene calls are TRBV21-1 and TRBJ2-3; the D segment call TRBD2 is taken from the table without a DNA check. TRBV21-1 is marked as a pseudogene. The CDR3 contains 14 residues. The CDR3 nucleotides read TGTGCCAGCAGTAAACCGAGGAGCACAGATACGCAGTATTTT. It encodes CASSKPRSTDTQYF.

The chain links TRBV4-2 to TRBJ1-2; no reliable D call. V was shortened by 1 base and J by 6 bases, with 6 bases between the two germline ends. The CDR3 consists of 12 residues. The germline gives CDR1 LGHNA, CDR2 YNFKEQ. The CDR3 is CASSQAFDGYTF. The CDR3 DNA is TGTGCCAGCAGCCAAGCCTTTGATGGCTACACCTTC.

V is TRBV2 and J is TRBJ2-5; TRBD1 matches at 7 bases. The J call is in doubt because the DNA end fits TRBJ2-7 better. The germline V gene has CDR1 SNHLY and CDR2 FYNNEI. This CDR3 region has 14 residues. The CDR3 here is CASRAGSGGYEQYF. For the CDR3, the DNA is TGTGCCAGCAGGGCTGGGTCAGGGGGCTACGAGCAGTACTTC.

The chain carries TRBV11-3 and TRBJ1-1; D gene uncertain. This CDR3 region has 14 residues. The germline V gene has CDR1 SGHNT and CDR2 YENEEA. Trimming left V 1 base short and J 0 bases short, with 6 bases between. The CDR3: CASSLGRVNTEAFF. The CDR3 nucleotides are TGTGCCAGCAGCTTAGGGCGGGTGAACACTGAAGCTTTCTTT.

The table lists this clone with a count of one. This chain connects TRBV5-6 to TRBJ1-2, with no clear D. This CDR3 comprises 13 residues. Germline assignment: CDR1 SGHDT and CDR2 YYEEEE. V lost 0 bases to trimming and J lost 6 bases, with 9 bases between them. The CDR3 DNA follows: TGTGCCAGCAGCTTGGCCGGGAACAATGGCTACACCTTC. Protein: CASSLAGNNGYTF.

This chain connects TRBV10-2 to TRBJ2-1, with D hard to call. Germline V lookup: CDR1 WSHSY, CDR2 SAAADI. Deletions cut 4 bases from V and 6 bases from J, with 13 bases between. The CDR3 totals 14 residues. CDR3 nucleotide sequence: TGCGCCAGCAGTGGAACGCACGCGATCAATGAGCAGTTCTTC. Translation: CASSGTHAINEQFF.

The V call is TRBV5-8, the J call TRBJ1-5; 8 bases fit TRBD1. Trimming cost V 3 bases and J 2 bases; bases outside gene matches: 10. From germline, CDR1 is SGHTS and CDR2 YDEGEE. CDR3 length: 17 residues. The CDR3 DNA reads TGTGCCAGCAGCTGGACCCTACAGGGGGTTGGCAATCAGCCCCAGCATTTT. It is translated as CASSWTLQGVGNQPQHF.

This chain connects TRBV27 to TRBJ1-5; D unresolved. V lost 3 bases and J lost 3, with 9 bases in between. The CDR3 runs 14 residues. CDR1 MNHEY and CDR2 SMNVEV come from the germline V gene (reference sequence). Written as DNA, the CDR3 is TGTGCCAGCAGTTTTGGAGGGTCCAATCAGCCCCAGCATTTT. It translates to CASSFGGSNQPQHF.

This clone was detected only a few times. This rearrangement joins TRBV5-1 to TRBJ1-5; TRBD1 aligns across 8 bases. The CDR3 is made up of 15 amino acids. CDR1 and CDR2 (germline): SGHRS, YFSETQ. V lost 0 bases, J lost 3 bases, and 2 bases stayed unmatched. Here the CDR3 DNA reads TGCGCCAGCAGCTTGGGACAGGGGCCCAATCAGCCCCAGCATTTT. Protein: CASSLGQGPNQPQHF. The full variable domain, in which reference TRBV5-1 and TRBJ1-5 provide the parts outside the CDR3, is KAGVTQTPRYLIKTRGQQVTLSCSPISGHRSVSWYQQTPGQGLQFLFEYFSETQRNKGNFPGRFSGRQFSNSRSEMNVSTLELGDSALYLCASSLGQGPNQPQHFGDGTRLSIL.

This sequence joins TRBV6-5 and TRBJ2-1, with no clear D. The CDR3 is 12 residues long. Germline CDR1 and CDR2: MNHEY and SVGAGI. Trimming took 4 bases from V and 3 from J, leaving 4 bases between them. CDR3 protein: CASSSNYNEQFF. The CDR3 coding sequence is TGTGCCAGCAGTTCAAACTACAATGAGCAGTTCTTC.

This rearrangement joins TRBV27 to TRBJ1-1; 10 positions match TRBD1. The germline gives CDR1 MNHEY, CDR2 SMNVEV (reference sequence). There are 15 residues in the CDR3. V shed 5 bases, J shed 5 bases, and the junction held 8 bases outside the gene matches. The CDR3 DNA reads as TGTGCCAGCAGTGTCCCCGGGACAGGGGTTACTGAAGCTTTCTTT. Its translation: CASSVPGTGVTEAFF.

The gene calls are TRBV29-1 and TRBJ2-3; possibly TRBD1 for D (5 bases). The CDR3 runs to 13 residues. Per germline, CDR1 SQVTM and CDR2 ANQGSEA. Deletions cut 3 bases from V and 4 bases from J, with 11 bases between. CDR3 protein: CSVELSGSDTQYF. The CDR3 DNA reads as TGCAGCGTTGAGCTCTCAGGGTCAGATACGCAGTATTTT.

The V call is TRBV10-2, the J call TRBJ2-1, with 7 positions matching TRBD2. V trimming: 6 bases; J trimming: 8 bases; junction bases outside the gene matches: 10. CDR3 length equals 14 residues. Germline V gene sequence: CDR1 WSHSY, CDR2 SAAADI. The CDR3 region is CASRGLSGLDEQFF. The DNA for the CDR3 is TGCGCCAGCAGGGGACTATCAGGCCTCGATGAGCAGTTCTTC.

This chain connects TRBV5-1 to TRBJ2-7, with a tentative D call TRBD1 (6 bases). Germline assignment: CDR1 SGHRS and CDR2 YFSETQ. Between the trimmed V and J ends, which lost 3 bases and 0 bases, there was a span of 10 bases. There are 14 residues in the CDR3. The CDR3 is CASSSGQPSYEQYF. CDR3 DNA sequence: TGCGCCAGCAGCTCTGGACAGCCCTCCTACGAGCAGTACTTC. The full variable domain, its missing parts supplied by reference TRBV5-1 and TRBJ2-7, is KAGVTQTPRYLIKTRGQQVTLSCSPISGHRSVSWYQQTPGQGLQFLFEYFSETQRNKGNFPGRFSGRQFSNSRSEMNVSTLELGDSALYLCASSSGQPSYEQYFGPGTRLTVT.

A few counts support this clone. The gene calls are TRBV6-5 and TRBJ2-1, with TRBD1 matching 8 bases. The germline gives CDR1 MNHEY, CDR2 SVGAGI. CDR3 length: 14 residues. V trimming: 5 bases; J trimming: 8 bases; junction bases outside the gene matches: 8. The CDR3 nucleotides read TGTGCCAGCAGTGACGGGACAGGCGTCGATGAGCAGTTCTTC. Protein sequence: CASSDGTGVDEQFF.

The chain joins TRBV5-4 to TRBJ2-5; 8 bases map to TRBD2. Germline trimming cut 0 bases from V and 11 bases from J; bases unmatched to any gene: 9. Germline assignment: CDR1 SGHNT and CDR2 YYREEE (reference sequence). This CDR3 comprises 14 residues. In DNA form, the CDR3 reads TGTGCCAGCAGCTTGGGGGGTAGCGGGAAGGAGCAGTACTTC. Protein product: CASSLGGSGKEQYF.

The genes are TRBV6-5 and TRBJ2-1, with a possible D match to TRBD2 (6 bases). Trimming cost V 6 bases and J 6 bases, with 12 bases left between them. The CDR3 is 13 residues long. CDR1 MNHEY and CDR2 SVGAGI come from the germline V gene. The CDR3 nucleotides are TGTGCCAGCAGGGGGCGGAGGGGCAATGAGCAGTTCTTC. It translates to CASRGRRGNEQFF.